This is a list of T cell receptor beta chains from one sample in a study of blood T cell repertoires in COVID-19. Sequencing was performed with immunoSEQ multiplex PCR; in TCRdb, only in-frame clones are kept and a portion is missing. This table holds more than 300,000 clones, 90% found once. The sample taken for sequencing was PBMCs or T cells enriched from blood (not recorded which). The receptors here all came from a woman in her twenties or thirties who had been exposed to COVID-19. Both conserved end residues are part of each CDR3.

length	J	V	CDR3
14	TRBJ2-7	TRBV5-5	CASSPDRGRGEQYF
16	TRBJ1-1	TRBV10-3	CAISEIRTGVLSEAFF
14	TRBJ1-2	TRBV3-1/TRBV3-2	CASSRYQGDYGYTF
16	TRBJ1-1	TRBV4-1	CASSQDRVRGVTEAFF
13	TRBJ1-2	TRBV7-9	CASSGGQAGGQAF
14	TRBJ1-4	TRBV7-9	CASSPWTENEKLFF
14	TRBJ1-5	TRBV6-5	CASRKGRGNQPQHF
15	TRBJ2-5	TRBV18	CASSPTRLSQETQYF
18	TRBJ1-3	TRBV5-4	CASSLVPSQGLSGNTIYF
13	TRBJ1-5	TRBV24-1	CATSQGGHQPQHF
14	TRBJ2-5	TRBV15	CATSRSRVSETQYF
17	TRBJ1-6	TRBV2	CASSEEDSASYNSPLHF
13	TRBJ1-5	TRBV29-1	CSAKGGGNQPQHF
11	TRBJ2-7	TRBV7-2	CASSSHYEQYF
15	TRBJ1-4	TRBV5-6	CASSWQGGANEKLFF
13	TRBJ2-7	TRBV29-1	CSVEDLDRGQQYF
16	TRBJ1-6	TRBV6-1	CASSARTGETYSPLHF
14	TRBJ2-3	TRBV7-2	CASSPAARTDTQYF
15	TRBJ2-2	TRBV18	CASSLTTGGTGELFF
14	TRBJ1-1	TRBV4-2	CASSPTGTYTEAFF
15	TRBJ2-1	TRBV6-5	CASPNRDRGLEEQFF
14	TRBJ1-2	TRBV4-1	CASSPLGQSYGYTF
13	TRBJ1-1	TRBV11-1	CASSFSETTEAFF
16	TRBJ2-7	TRBV5-1	CASSPATSGEFLEQYF
12	TRBJ1-2	TRBV11-2	CASGEGPGGYTF
14	TRBJ1-1	TRBV6-2/TRBV6-3	CASSQGQMNTEAFF
15	TRBJ1-5	TRBV3-1/TRBV3-2	CARETSGQVNQPQHF
13	TRBJ1-6	TRBV2	CASREAQRSPLHF
16	TRBJ2-5	TRBV4-1	CASRLAVGGSQETQYF
13	TRBJ2-7	TRBV11-1	CASSGGVSYEQYF
15	TRBJ1-2	TRBV5-1	CASSLTGGDPDGYTF
12	TRBJ1-2	TRBV6-2/TRBV6-3	CASSYSQYGYTF
15	TRBJ2-3	TRBV9	CASSVFGKSTDTQYF
16	TRBJ2-7	TRBV12-5	CASGTWTGSVPYEQYF
14	TRBJ2-2	TRBV9	CASSSGGNTGELFF
16	TRBJ1-4	TRBV4-1	CASSQASAVYNEKLFF
14	TRBJ1-1	TRBV29-1	CSVAGGVVNTEAFF
13	TRBJ2-1	TRBV29-1	CSVDRGSYNEQFF